These 12 T cell receptor beta chains were sequenced from one sample in a study of T cells in Graves' hyperthyroidism and ophthalmopathy. RNA transcripts gave rise to amplified TCR beta CDR3 regions. The HTBI primer set drove a first-round RT-PCR of the TCR CDR3. MiXCR, run by TCRdb on the multiplex PCR reads, gives a single entry per CDR3 protein. The sample has approximately 530,000 distinct CDR3 sequences; 20% are singletons. The sequenced sample was blood. The receptors here all came from a man aged 35-49 years with Graves' ophthalmopathy.

This clonotype showed up many times. The rearrangement uses TRBV11-1 and TRBJ2-7; D is undetermined. The CDR3 covers 12 residues. In germline, CDR1 is SGHAT, CDR2 FQDESV (reference sequence). V lost 1 base and J 4 bases, leaving 5 bases between the germline ends. The chain's CDR3 is CASSLVPYEQYF. The DNA for the CDR3 is TGTGCCAGCAGCTTAGTCCCTTACGAGCAGTACTTC.

J is TRBJ1-1 and V is TRBV18; D is unresolved. Trimming pared 0 bases from V and 0 bases from J, leaving 11 bases between. The CDR3 spans 16 residues. Germline CDR1 KGHSH, CDR2 LQKENI. CDR3 loop: CASSPPSSTVNTEAFF. CDR3 bases: TGTGCCAGCTCACCACCTTCTTCGACCGTGAACACTGAAGCTTTCTTT.

Ten or more counts support this clonotype. The V and J genes are TRBV2 and TRBJ2-1; a possible D gene is TRBD2 (5 bases). The V gene lost 3 bases and the J gene lost 5 bases, with 14 bases spanning the gap. The CDR3 extends over 15 amino acids. Per the germline V gene, CDR1 is SNHLY and CDR2 is FYNNEI. The CDR3 nucleotides read TGTGCCAGCAGTGAGGATGGAGGTAAAAACAATGAGCAGTTCTTC. It is translated as CASSEDGGKNNEQFF.

This clonotype was picked up a small number of times. J is TRBJ2-1 and V is TRBV29-1; the D is unclear. V shed 7 bases and J shed 6 bases, with 10 bases lying between them. CDR1 is SQVTM and CDR2 is ANQGSEA in the germline V gene. The length of the CDR3 is 11 residues. The CDR3: CSGIGANEQFF. In DNA, the CDR3 is TGCAGCGGAATAGGCGCCAATGAGCAGTTCTTC.

This clonotype was observed a handful of times. The chain carries TRBV13 and TRBJ2-7; 7 positions agree with TRBD2. Germline-derived CDR1 and CDR2 are PRHDT and FYEKMQ (reference sequence). J lost 2 bases, V lost 3 bases, and 4 bases had no gene match. The CDR3 consists of 14 residues. CDR3 bases: TGTGCCAGCAGCTTCGGGGGGACCACCTACGAGCAGTACTTC. This sequence encodes CASSFGGTTYEQYF.

This clonotype was observed many times. The chain carries TRBV12-5 and TRBJ2-3; 9 nucleotides align to TRBD1. In germline, CDR1 is LGHNT, CDR2 FRNRAP. V shed 0 bases and J 3 bases; nucleotides not matched to a gene: 10. The CDR3 is 18 amino acids. The CDR3: CASGLVRWGDRETDTQYF. The DNA for the CDR3 is TGTGCTAGTGGTTTGGTACGGTGGGGGGACAGGGAGACAGATACGCAGTATTTT.

This clonotype has more than one count but fewer than ten. V and J are TRBV12-3 or TRBV12-4 and TRBJ2-2; no clear D. Deletions cut 6 bases from V and 6 bases from J, with 11 bases between. The CDR3 length is 13 residues. The CDR3 is CASSPFGPGELFF. CDR3 sequence (DNA): TGTGCCAGCAGCCCTTTTGGGCCCGGGGAGCTGTTTTTT.

This chain connects TRBV11-2 to TRBJ1-3; 7 nucleotides agree with TRBD1. Germline loops: CDR1 SGHAT, CDR2 FQNNGV. The trim removed 2 bases at V and 2 bases at J, leaving 3 bases unmatched. CDR3 length: 15 residues. CDR3 in DNA: TGTGCCAGCAGCTTAAACAGGGGAACTGGAAACACCATATATTTT. Amino acid sequence: CASSLNRGTGNTIYF.

The chain links TRBV7-9 to TRBJ2-7; 9 bases line up with TRBD1. Per germline, CDR1 SEHNR and CDR2 FQNEAQ (reference sequence). The CDR3 sequence is 16 residues long. V trimming: 3 bases; J trimming: 2 bases; junction bases outside the gene matches: 8. CDR3 residues: CASSFSRDRVTYEQYF. In nucleotides, the CDR3 is TGTGCCAGCAGCTTCAGCCGGGACAGGGTCACCTACGAGCAGTACTTC.

The gene calls are TRBV9 and TRBJ2-3; D remains unclear. The CDR3 spans 14 residues. Germline V gives CDR1 SGDLS, CDR2 YYNGEE. V was pared by 0 bases and J by 4 bases, with 9 bases between. CDR3 sequence reads: CASSVGLVADTQYF. The CDR3 coding sequence is TGTGCCAGCAGCGTAGGGCTAGTCGCAGATACGCAGTATTTT. Complete variable domain (other parts from reference TRBV9 and TRBJ2-3): DSGVTQTPKHLITATGQRVTLRCSPRSGDLSVYWYQQSLDQGLQFLIQYYNGEERAKGNILERFSAQQFPDLHSELNLSSLELGDSALYFCASSVGLVADTQYFGPGTRLTVL.

The gene calls are TRBV16 and TRBJ2-2; 10 positions match TRBD1. Germline assignment: CDR1 KGHSY and CDR2 FQNENV. This CDR3 is built from 16 residues. After removal of 2 bases from V and 4 bases from J, the junction contained 4 bases not matched to a gene. The CDR3 sequence: CASSQRTGGGTGELFF. For the CDR3, the DNA is TGTGCCAGCAGCCAAAGGACAGGGGGAGGCACCGGGGAGCTGTTTTTT. The full variable domain, completed using reference TRBV16 and TRBJ2-2, is GEEVAQTPKHLVRGEGQKAKLYCAPIKGHSYVFWYQQVLKNEFKFLISFQNENVFDETGMPKERFSAKCLPNSPCSLEIQATKLEDSAVYFCASSQRTGGGTGELFFGEGSRLTVL.

This clonotype was recorded a few times. The CDR3 is CAWRRTGFNEKLFF. The CDR3 region has the DNA TGTGCCTGGAGGCGGACAGGCTTTAATGAAAAACTGTTTTTT. This rearrangement joins TRBV30 to TRBJ1-4; 7 nucleotides align to TRBD1. In germline, CDR1 is GTSNPN, CDR2 SVGIG (reference sequence). This CDR3 has 14 residues. V dropped 3 bases and J dropped 4; count of bases not matched to a gene: 5.